The sample holds many counts of the clone carrying this T cell receptor beta chain. What it binds is not known. The sample originates from a study of early T cells in non-severe SARS-CoV-2 infection. Notes on the study in general: Matching results from VDJdb favored anti-spike CD8 responses, leaving private and CD4 specificities undetected.

V was clipped by 1 base and J by 6 bases; unmatched bases: 3. Germline V lookup: CDR1 SEHNR, CDR2 FQNEAQ (reference sequence). The CDR3 runs to 14 residues. Each cDNA molecule carried a unique molecular identifier. A single record per CDR3 protein comes from TCRdb applying MiXCR to the 5' RACE reads. The data show tens of thousands of distinct CDR3 sequences, about a tenth seen once. The receptor comes from an adult who was a healthcare worker with PCR-confirmed SARS-CoV-2 infection or an uninfected control (not recorded which). The chain joins TRBV7-9 to TRBJ2-1, with TRBD1 identical over 7 bases. The material sequenced was whole blood. As DNA, the CDR3 is TGTGCCAGCAGCTTAGAGGGGGCTTCCAATGAGCAGTTCTTC. Its translation: CASSLEGASNEQFF.